Included here is one TCR beta chain sequence, with context. The antigen remains unidentified. The CDR3 is made up of 14 amino acids. Per germline, CDR1 KGHDR and CDR2 SFDVKD. Trimming cost V 6 bases and J 5 bases; bases outside gene matches: 5. The data belong to a study of blood T cells in healthy people across ages. Study-level points and caveats: The long-lived group displayed more naive CD4+ cells, plus higher diversity, than the aged donors did. Diversity was estimated from one million T cells, and these estimates were considered underestimates.

Primed by a sample-barcoded 5' primer and a J-beta primer mix, a second PCR proceeded for about 6 to 11 cycles. Template switching added a 12-random-nucleotide identifier to every cDNA molecule. TCRdb reanalysed the 5' RACE reads using MiXCR and keeps one entry per CDR3 protein. The sample carries under 2 million distinct CDR3 sequences, about 35% recorded once. The individuals who served as donors were healthy Caucasians living in Russia, aged roughly 6 to 100. Material: blood. J is TRBJ2-3 and V is TRBV24-1, with TRBD1 identical over 9 bases. The clonotype was recovered from a woman aged 25-40 years in good health. The CDR3 DNA follows: TGTGCCACCAGTCGGACAGGGGAGATAGATACGCAGTATTTT. This translates into CATSRTGEIDTQYF.